The source of this T cell receptor (beta chain) is a study of blood T cells in healthy people across ages. A sample-barcoded 5' primer and a J-beta primer mix were used in a second PCR of roughly 7 to 12 cycles. TCRdb re-called the 5' RACE reads through MiXCR, storing one row per CDR3 protein. There are around 1,000,000 distinct CDR3 sequences in the sample; roughly 24% occur only once, and less than 0.75% lies in the top ten. Each donor gave roughly 9.1 milliliters of peripheral blood. V was pared by 4 bases and J by 0 bases, with 13 bases between. This CDR3 region has 15 residues. Germline V gene lookup returns CDR1 DFQATT and CDR2 SNEGSKA (reference sequence). The data also belong to a second study, concerning T cells of mothers and their children.

Input material: blood. The chain employs TRBV20-1 and TRBJ2-1; D ambiguous. The origin of this receptor is a girl aged 2 to 9 in good health. This chain's CDR3 is CSAIRPDRSYNEQFF. CDR3 nucleotides: TGCAGTGCTATTCGGCCGGACCGCTCCTACAATGAGCAGTTCTTC.